The 20 T cell receptor beta chains below all came from one sample that was sequenced in a study of blood T cell repertoires in COVID-19. The data were produced by immunoSEQ multiplex PCR, yet TCRdb's version contains in-frame clones alone and is incomplete. The top ten hold 4% to 5% of the sample, which has approximately 300,000 clones, 85% seen once. Sample: peripheral blood. All receptors derive from a woman between 45 and 60 years old with active or convalescent COVID-19.

The rearrangement joins TRBV9 to TRBJ2-7, with 9 bases that match TRBD2. This CDR3 is built from 14 residues. Trimming removed 4 bases from V and 1 base from J; junction bases left unmatched: 3. Germline CDR1 SGDLS, CDR2 YYNGEE. The DNA of the CDR3 is TGTGCCAGCAGCCCCGGACTAGCGTCCTACGAGCAGTACTTC. It specifies CASSPGLASYEQYF.

The rearrangement uses TRBV19 and TRBJ2-4; D possibly corresponds to TRBD2 (6 bases). This CDR3 spans 15 amino acids. Trimming removed 2 bases from V and 3 bases from J, with 11 bases in between. From germline, CDR1 is LNHDA and CDR2 SQIVND (reference sequence). The CDR3 sequence is CASSISGSDKNIQYF. In DNA form, the CDR3 reads TGTGCCAGTAGTATATCCGGGAGTGACAAAAACATTCAGTACTTC.

The J gene is TRBJ2-5, the V gene TRBV18; 8 bases fit TRBD2. The CDR3 runs 16 residues. With V trimmed by 2 bases and J by 4 bases, 9 bases remained unmatched. Germline-derived CDR1 and CDR2 are KGHSH and LQKENI. The CDR3 DNA reads as TGTGCCAGCTCACCAAGACTAGCGACTAGAGGAGAGACCCAGTACTTC. Its protein is CASSPRLATRGETQYF.

The chain links TRBV30 to TRBJ2-3; no clear D gene. In germline, CDR1 is GTSNPN, CDR2 SVGIG (reference sequence). CDR3 length equals 13 residues. V shed 2 bases and J shed 10 bases, with 16 bases lying between them. CDR3 amino acids: CAWSFQTEKAQYF. The CDR3 coding sequence is TGTGCCTGGAGTTTCCAGACTGAGAAGGCGCAGTATTTT.

The chain has TRBV29-1 and TRBJ1-1; 7 bases agree with TRBD1. V was clipped by 7 bases and J by 3 bases; unmatched bases: 11. The CDR3 runs 14 residues. CDR1 is SQVTM, CDR2 ANQGSEA, per germline. This chain's CDR3 is CSAQGSDLDTEAFF. In nucleotides, the CDR3 is TGCAGCGCACAGGGGTCAGATTTAGACACTGAAGCTTTCTTT.

The chain carries TRBV19 and TRBJ2-1; 7 nucleotides agree with TRBD1. Unmatched junction bases numbered 2, after V lost 1 base and J lost 8 bases. The CDR3 runs 13 residues. The germline gives CDR1 LNHDA, CDR2 SQIVND (reference sequence). The CDR3 coding sequence is TGTGCCAGTAGTATAGGACAGGGCTATGAGCAGTTCTTC. It is translated as CASSIGQGYEQFF.

The gene calls are TRBV5-4 and TRBJ1-2; no reliable D call. V dropped 2 bases and J dropped 1 base, with 3 bases sitting between them. The CDR3 contains 12 residues. Germline CDR1 SGHNT, CDR2 YYREEE (reference sequence). CDR3 nucleotides: TGTGCCAGCAGCTTTAGTAACTATGGCTACACCTTC. This encodes CASSFSNYGYTF.

This clone came up a few times. CDR3 sequence: CASSRSGLIPNTIYF. The CDR3 DNA reads TGTGCCAGCAGCCGCAGCGGACTTATTCCAAACACCATATATTTT. V and J are TRBV11-2 and TRBJ1-3; D not certain. Germline V lookup: CDR1 SGHAT, CDR2 FQNNGV. This CDR3 comprises 15 residues. Trimming removed 5 bases from V and 6 bases from J, with 17 bases in between.

V usage is TRBV6-5 and J usage is TRBJ2-3, with 7 bases fitting TRBD1. CDR1 is MNHEY and CDR2 is SVGAGI in the germline V gene. This CDR3 is built from 15 residues. After removal of 7 bases from V and 0 bases from J, the junction contained 7 bases not matched to a gene. CDR3 coding DNA: TGTGCCAGCACAGTAGGACAGGTTAGCACAGATACGCAGTATTTT. Translation: CASTVGQVSTDTQYF.

The chain carries TRBV27 and TRBJ2-2; 13 bases map to TRBD2. Per germline, CDR1 MNHEY and CDR2 SMNVEV (reference sequence). The J segment lost 7 bases and the V segment lost 8 bases, leaving 13 bases of the junction unmatched. The CDR3 spans 17 residues. The CDR3 nucleotides read TGTGCCAGCTGCGTTACCGGACTAGCGGGAGTGAACGGGGAGCTGTTTTTT. This encodes CASCVTGLAGVNGELFF.

This sequence joins TRBV5-4 and TRBJ2-7, with D possibly matching TRBD1 (6 bases). Germline CDR1 and CDR2: SGHNT and YYREEE (reference sequence). V was clipped by 4 bases and J by 5 bases, with 22 bases between them. CDR3 length: 16 residues. As DNA, the CDR3 is TGTGCCAGCAGCCCAAACGGGGCAGGGGTAGTAAACGAGCAGTACTTC. It is translated as CASSPNGAGVVNEQYF.

For the CDR3, the DNA is TGTGCCAGCAGCTTAATAGGGGGTGGGAAGAACACTGAAGCTTTCTTT. This codes for CASSLIGGGKNTEAFF. V is TRBV7-9 and J is TRBJ1-1; D is perhaps TRBD1 (6 bases). The CDR3 length is 16 residues. Deletions cut 2 bases from V and 1 base from J, with 14 bases between. Per germline, CDR1 SEHNR and CDR2 FQNEAQ (reference sequence). Supplemented by reference TRBV7-9 and TRBJ1-1, the full variable domain reads DTGVSQNPRHKITKRGQNVTFRCDPISEHNRLYWYRQTLGQGPEFLTYFQNEAQLEKSRLLSDRFSAERPKGSFSTLEIQRTEQGDSAMYLCASSLIGGGKNTEAFFGQGTRLTVV.

The chain uses TRBV9 and TRBJ2-3, with 8 bases that match TRBD1. The CDR3 sequence is 14 residues long. Germline V gene sequence: CDR1 SGDLS, CDR2 YYNGEE. V lost 7 bases, J lost 5 bases, and 9 bases stayed unmatched. The CDR3 region has the DNA TGTGCCAGCTCCTCCACAGGGGGATTAGATACGCAGTATTTT. Its protein product is CASSSTGGLDTQYF. The variable domain in full, with the rest retrieved from reference TRBV9 and TRBJ2-3, is DSGVTQTPKHLITATGQRVTLRCSPRSGDLSVYWYQQSLDQGLQFLIQYYNGEERAKGNILERFSAQQFPDLHSELNLSSLELGDSALYFCASSSTGGLDTQYFGPGTRLTVL.

This clone was recorded a few times. V is TRBV29-1 and J is TRBJ2-1; 7 nucleotides line up with TRBD2. V was pared by 7 bases and J by 0 bases, with 9 bases of the junction left unmatched. Germline lookup yields CDR1 SQVTM and CDR2 ANQGSEA. This CDR3 spans 15 amino acids. CDR3 protein: CSGGEGPLSYNEQFF. The CDR3 nucleotides are TGCAGCGGGGGGGAGGGCCCTCTCTCCTACAATGAGCAGTTCTTC.

The rearrangement uses TRBV11-2 and TRBJ2-1; 8 positions match TRBD2. CDR1 and CDR2 from the germline V gene are SGHAT and FQNNGV. The CDR3 has 15 amino acids. J was trimmed by 4 bases and V by 4 bases; bases with no gene match: 6. The DNA for the CDR3 is TGTGCCAGCAGCTCCGCTAGCGGGCATTACAATGAGCAGTTCTTC. As protein: CASSSASGHYNEQFF.

The CDR3 reads CASNPSGQENTEAFF. The CDR3 DNA sequence: TGCGCCAGCAACCCCTCTGGACAGGAAAACACTGAAGCTTTCTTT. This chain connects TRBV5-1 to TRBJ1-1, with 7 positions matching TRBD1. Germline V gene lookup returns CDR1 SGHRS and CDR2 YFSETQ. The CDR3 loop spans 15 amino acids. V lost 6 bases and J lost 2; bases outside the gene matches: 10.

The chain recombines TRBV5-4 with TRBJ1-5; no reliable D call. The CDR3 totals 15 residues. CDR1 and CDR2 (germline): SGHNT, YYREEE (reference sequence). V lost 2 bases, J lost 0 bases, and 9 bases lay in between. The CDR3 nucleotides are TGTGCCAGCAGCTTAGGAGGAGTTAGCAATCAGCCCCAGCATTTT. Protein sequence: CASSLGGVSNQPQHF.

The rearrangement uses TRBV7-9 and TRBJ2-7; 10 bases align to TRBD1. The V gene's germline CDR1 is SEHNR and CDR2 FQNEAQ (reference sequence). The CDR3 consists of 13 residues. The ends lost 5 bases at V and 4 bases at J; junction bases unmatched: 2. Here the CDR3 reads CASSRTGGYEQYF. As DNA, the CDR3 is TGTGCCAGCAGCCGGACAGGGGGTTACGAGCAGTACTTC. Together with reference TRBV7-9 and TRBJ2-7, the CDR3 gives the full variable domain: DTGVSQNPRHKITKRGQNVTFRCDPISEHNRLYWYRQTLGQGPEFLTYFQNEAQLEKSRLLSDRFSAERPKGSFSTLEIQRTEQGDSAMYLCASSRTGGYEQYFGPGTRLTVT.

This clone is a singleton in its sample. The V gene is TRBV10-3, the J gene TRBJ1-2; tentatively, D is TRBD1 (6 bases). CDR1 and CDR2 (germline): ENHRY, SYGVKD. Trimming removed 5 bases at V and 3 bases at J, with 10 bases between. The CDR3 is made up of 13 amino acids. Here the CDR3 DNA reads TGTGCCATCAGTTCCAGGGGTGACTATGGCTACACCTTC. It codes for CAISSRGDYGYTF.

This CDR3 reads CASSLEEGVTGELFF. CDR3 in DNA: TGCGCCAGCAGCTTGGAAGAGGGGGTCACCGGGGAGCTGTTTTTT. The J gene is TRBJ2-2, the V gene TRBV5-1, with TRBD1 as a possible D gene (6 bases). This CDR3 spans 15 amino acids. CDR1 and CDR2 from the germline V gene are SGHRS and YFSETQ. V gave up 0 bases and J gave up 4 bases, with 10 bases separating them.